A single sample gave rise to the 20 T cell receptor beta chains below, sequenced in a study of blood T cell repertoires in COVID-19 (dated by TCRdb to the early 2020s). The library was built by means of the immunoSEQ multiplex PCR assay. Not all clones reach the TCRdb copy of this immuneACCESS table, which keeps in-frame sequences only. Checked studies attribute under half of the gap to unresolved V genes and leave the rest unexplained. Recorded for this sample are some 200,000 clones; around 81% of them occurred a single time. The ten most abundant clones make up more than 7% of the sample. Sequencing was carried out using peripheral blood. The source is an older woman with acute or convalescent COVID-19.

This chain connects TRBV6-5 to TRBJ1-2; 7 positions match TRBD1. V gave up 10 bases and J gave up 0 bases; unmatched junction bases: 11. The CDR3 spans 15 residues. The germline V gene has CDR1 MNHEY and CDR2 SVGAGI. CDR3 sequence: CATKSTGMANYGYTF. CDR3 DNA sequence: TGTGCCACCAAATCGACAGGGATGGCTAACTATGGCTACACCTTC.

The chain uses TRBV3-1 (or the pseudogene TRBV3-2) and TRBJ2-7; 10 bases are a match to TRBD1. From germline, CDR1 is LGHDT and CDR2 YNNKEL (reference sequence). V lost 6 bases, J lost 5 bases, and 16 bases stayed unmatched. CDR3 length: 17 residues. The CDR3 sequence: CASSPGQGGIRFHEQYF. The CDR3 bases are TGTGCCAGCAGTCCCGGACAGGGGGGGATTCGTTTCCACGAGCAGTACTTC.

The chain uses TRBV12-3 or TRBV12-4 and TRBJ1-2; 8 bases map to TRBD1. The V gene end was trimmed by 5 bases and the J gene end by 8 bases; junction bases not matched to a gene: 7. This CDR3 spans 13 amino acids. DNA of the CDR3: TGTGCCAGCAGTCCCGGACAGGGTTGGGGCTACACCTTC. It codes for CASSPGQGWGYTF.

CDR3 region: CSASSVISNQPQHF. DNA for the CDR3: TGCAGTGCTAGTTCCGTTATTAGCAATCAGCCCCAGCATTTT. The chain carries TRBV20-1 and TRBJ1-5; no reliable D call. The CDR3 runs 14 residues. Looked up from germline, CDR1 is DFQATT and CDR2 is SNEGSKA (reference sequence). V shed 3 bases and J shed 0 bases, with 9 bases lying between them.

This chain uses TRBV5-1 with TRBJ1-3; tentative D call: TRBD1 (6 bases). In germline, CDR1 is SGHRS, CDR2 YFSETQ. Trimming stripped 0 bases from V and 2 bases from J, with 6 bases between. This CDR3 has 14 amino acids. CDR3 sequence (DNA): TGCGCCAGCAGCTTGGGGACAGCTGGAAACACCATATATTTT. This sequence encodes CASSLGTAGNTIYF.

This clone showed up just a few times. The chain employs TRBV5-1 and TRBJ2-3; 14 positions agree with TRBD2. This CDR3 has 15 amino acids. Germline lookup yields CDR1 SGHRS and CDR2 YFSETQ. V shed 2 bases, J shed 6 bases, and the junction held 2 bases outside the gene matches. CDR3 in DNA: TGCGCCAGCAGCTTTGGGACTAGCGGGGGTGATACGCAGTATTTT. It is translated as CASSFGTSGGDTQYF.

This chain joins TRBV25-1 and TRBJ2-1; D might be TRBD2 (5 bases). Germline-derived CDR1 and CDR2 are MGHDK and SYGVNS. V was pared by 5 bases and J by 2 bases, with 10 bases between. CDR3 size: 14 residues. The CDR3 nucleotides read TGTGCCAGCAGTTTGAGGGAACCCTACAATGAGCAGTTCTTC. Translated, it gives CASSLREPYNEQFF. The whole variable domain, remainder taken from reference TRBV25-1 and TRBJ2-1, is EADIYQTPRYLVIGTGKKITLECSQTMGHDKMYWYQQDPGMELHLIHYSYGVNSTEKGDLSSESTVSRIRTEHFPLTLESARPSHTSQYLCASSLREPYNEQFFGPGTRLTVL.

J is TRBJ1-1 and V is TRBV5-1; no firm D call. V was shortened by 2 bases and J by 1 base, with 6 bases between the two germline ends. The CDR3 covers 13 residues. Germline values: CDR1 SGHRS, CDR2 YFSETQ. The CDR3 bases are TGCGCCAGCAGCTTCGCGGAGAACACTGAAGCTTTCTTT. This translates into CASSFAENTEAFF.

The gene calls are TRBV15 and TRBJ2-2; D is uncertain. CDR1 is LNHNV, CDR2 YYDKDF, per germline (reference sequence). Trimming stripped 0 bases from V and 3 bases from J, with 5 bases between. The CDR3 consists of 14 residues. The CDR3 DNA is TGTGCCACCAGCAGAGATCGAGACACCGGGGAGCTGTTTTTT. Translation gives CATSRDRDTGELFF.

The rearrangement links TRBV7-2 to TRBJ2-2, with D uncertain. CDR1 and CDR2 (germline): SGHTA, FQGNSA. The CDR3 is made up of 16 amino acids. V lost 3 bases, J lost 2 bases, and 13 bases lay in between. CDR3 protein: CASSFFPIPNTGELFF. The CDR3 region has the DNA TGTGCCAGCAGCTTCTTCCCTATTCCAAACACCGGGGAGCTGTTTTTT.

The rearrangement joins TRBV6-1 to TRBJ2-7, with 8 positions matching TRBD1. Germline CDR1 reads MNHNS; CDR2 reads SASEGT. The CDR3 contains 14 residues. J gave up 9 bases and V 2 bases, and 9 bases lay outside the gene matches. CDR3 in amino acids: CASSERGRGRAQYV. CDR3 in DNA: TGTGCCAGCAGTGAACGGGGCAGGGGGCGGGCGCAGTACGTC.

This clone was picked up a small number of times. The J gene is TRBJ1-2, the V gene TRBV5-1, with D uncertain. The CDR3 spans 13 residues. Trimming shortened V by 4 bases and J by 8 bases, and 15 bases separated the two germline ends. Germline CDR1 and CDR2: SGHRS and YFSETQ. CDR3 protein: CASSAIESRGYTF. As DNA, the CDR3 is TGCGCCAGCAGCGCAATAGAGAGCAGGGGCTACACCTTC.

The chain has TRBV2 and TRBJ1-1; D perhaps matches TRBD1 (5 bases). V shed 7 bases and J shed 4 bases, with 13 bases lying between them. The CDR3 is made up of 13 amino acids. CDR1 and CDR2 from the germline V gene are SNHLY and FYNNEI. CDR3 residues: CASIPQGSTEAFF. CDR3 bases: TGTGCCAGCATCCCCCAGGGTTCCACTGAAGCTTTCTTT.

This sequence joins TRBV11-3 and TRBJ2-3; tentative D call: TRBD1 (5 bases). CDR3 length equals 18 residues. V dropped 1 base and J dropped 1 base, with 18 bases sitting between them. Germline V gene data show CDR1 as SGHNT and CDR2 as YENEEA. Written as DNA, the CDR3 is TGTGCCAGCAGCTTAGGGGTCGGAAGGGGCGCGGGCACAGATACGCAGTATTTT. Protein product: CASSLGVGRGAGTDTQYF.

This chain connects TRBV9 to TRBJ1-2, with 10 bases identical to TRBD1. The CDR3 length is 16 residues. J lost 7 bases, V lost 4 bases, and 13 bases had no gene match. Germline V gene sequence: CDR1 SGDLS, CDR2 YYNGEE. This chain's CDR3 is CASSSQTTGTGAGYTF. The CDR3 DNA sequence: TGTGCCAGCAGCAGCCAGACTACCGGGACAGGGGCTGGCTACACCTTC. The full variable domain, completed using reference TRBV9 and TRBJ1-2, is DSGVTQTPKHLITATGQRVTLRCSPRSGDLSVYWYQQSLDQGLQFLIQYYNGEERAKGNILERFSAQQFPDLHSELNLSSLELGDSALYFCASSSQTTGTGAGYTFGSGTRLTVV.

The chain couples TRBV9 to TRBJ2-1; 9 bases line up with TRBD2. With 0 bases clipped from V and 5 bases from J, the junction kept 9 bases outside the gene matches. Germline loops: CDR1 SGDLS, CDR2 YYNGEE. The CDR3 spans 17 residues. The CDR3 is CASSVDPRGGADNEQFF. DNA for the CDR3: TGTGCCAGCAGCGTAGACCCACGCGGGGGGGCCGACAATGAGCAGTTCTTC.

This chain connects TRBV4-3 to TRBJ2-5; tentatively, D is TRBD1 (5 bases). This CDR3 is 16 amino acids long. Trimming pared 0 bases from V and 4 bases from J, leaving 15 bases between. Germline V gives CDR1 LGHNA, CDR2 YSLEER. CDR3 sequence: CASSQDLRRVLETQYF. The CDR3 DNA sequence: TGCGCCAGCAGCCAAGATCTTCGCAGGGTCCTAGAGACCCAGTACTTC.

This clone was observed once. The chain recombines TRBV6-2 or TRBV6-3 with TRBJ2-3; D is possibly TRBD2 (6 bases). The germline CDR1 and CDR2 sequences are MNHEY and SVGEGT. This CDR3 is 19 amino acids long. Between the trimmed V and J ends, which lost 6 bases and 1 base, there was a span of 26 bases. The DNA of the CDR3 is TGTGCCAGCAGCCACTTTGCGGGGTTGGACACTGATGGCACAGATACGCAGTATTTT. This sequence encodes CASSHFAGLDTDGTDTQYF.

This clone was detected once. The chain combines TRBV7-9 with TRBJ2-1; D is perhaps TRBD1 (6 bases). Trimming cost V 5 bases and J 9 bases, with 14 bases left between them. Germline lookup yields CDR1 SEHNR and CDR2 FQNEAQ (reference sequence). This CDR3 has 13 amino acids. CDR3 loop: CASSTQGLGEQFF. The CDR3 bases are TGTGCCAGCAGCACACAGGGATTGGGTGAGCAGTTCTTC.

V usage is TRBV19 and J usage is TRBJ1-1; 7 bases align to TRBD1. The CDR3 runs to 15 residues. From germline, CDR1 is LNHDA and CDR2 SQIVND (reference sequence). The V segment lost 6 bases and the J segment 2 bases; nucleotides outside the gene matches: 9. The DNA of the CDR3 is TGTGCCAGTAGGTTACAGGGGACAGTAAACACTGAAGCTTTCTTT. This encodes CASRLQGTVNTEAFF.